This T cell receptor (beta chain) was captured in a study of CD8+CD57+ T cells in acquired aplastic anemia. Study context: Mean DNA quantity obtained from sorted CD4+ and CD8+ cells was 3 to 3.5 ug. Healthy CD8+ samples averaged around 12 million reads.

Study-level results: Patients versus controls showed no significant CD8+ Simpson's diversity difference.

This CDR3 has 15 residues. After removal of 7 bases from V and 1 base from J, the junction contained 8 bases not matched to a gene. Per the germline V gene, CDR1 is WSHSY and CDR2 is SAAADI. As concerns this clonotype: The antigen is not known.

Genomic DNA provided the template from which TCR beta VDJ and CDR3 profiles were obtained. TCRdb called the reads again in MiXCR, with one record for every CDR3 protein. The table has about 190,000 distinct CDR3 sequences, less than 70% seen once. The chain combines TRBV10-2 with TRBJ2-7, with TRBD1 identical over 9 bases. The clonotype originates from a human donor in good health, serving as a control. Sequenced input: sorted CD4+, CD8+, or CD8+CD57+ T cells (not recorded which) from PBMCs. CDR3 bases: TGCGCCAGCAACCCGCACAGGGGGCCATCCTACGAGCAGTACTTC. It encodes CASNPHRGPSYEQYF.